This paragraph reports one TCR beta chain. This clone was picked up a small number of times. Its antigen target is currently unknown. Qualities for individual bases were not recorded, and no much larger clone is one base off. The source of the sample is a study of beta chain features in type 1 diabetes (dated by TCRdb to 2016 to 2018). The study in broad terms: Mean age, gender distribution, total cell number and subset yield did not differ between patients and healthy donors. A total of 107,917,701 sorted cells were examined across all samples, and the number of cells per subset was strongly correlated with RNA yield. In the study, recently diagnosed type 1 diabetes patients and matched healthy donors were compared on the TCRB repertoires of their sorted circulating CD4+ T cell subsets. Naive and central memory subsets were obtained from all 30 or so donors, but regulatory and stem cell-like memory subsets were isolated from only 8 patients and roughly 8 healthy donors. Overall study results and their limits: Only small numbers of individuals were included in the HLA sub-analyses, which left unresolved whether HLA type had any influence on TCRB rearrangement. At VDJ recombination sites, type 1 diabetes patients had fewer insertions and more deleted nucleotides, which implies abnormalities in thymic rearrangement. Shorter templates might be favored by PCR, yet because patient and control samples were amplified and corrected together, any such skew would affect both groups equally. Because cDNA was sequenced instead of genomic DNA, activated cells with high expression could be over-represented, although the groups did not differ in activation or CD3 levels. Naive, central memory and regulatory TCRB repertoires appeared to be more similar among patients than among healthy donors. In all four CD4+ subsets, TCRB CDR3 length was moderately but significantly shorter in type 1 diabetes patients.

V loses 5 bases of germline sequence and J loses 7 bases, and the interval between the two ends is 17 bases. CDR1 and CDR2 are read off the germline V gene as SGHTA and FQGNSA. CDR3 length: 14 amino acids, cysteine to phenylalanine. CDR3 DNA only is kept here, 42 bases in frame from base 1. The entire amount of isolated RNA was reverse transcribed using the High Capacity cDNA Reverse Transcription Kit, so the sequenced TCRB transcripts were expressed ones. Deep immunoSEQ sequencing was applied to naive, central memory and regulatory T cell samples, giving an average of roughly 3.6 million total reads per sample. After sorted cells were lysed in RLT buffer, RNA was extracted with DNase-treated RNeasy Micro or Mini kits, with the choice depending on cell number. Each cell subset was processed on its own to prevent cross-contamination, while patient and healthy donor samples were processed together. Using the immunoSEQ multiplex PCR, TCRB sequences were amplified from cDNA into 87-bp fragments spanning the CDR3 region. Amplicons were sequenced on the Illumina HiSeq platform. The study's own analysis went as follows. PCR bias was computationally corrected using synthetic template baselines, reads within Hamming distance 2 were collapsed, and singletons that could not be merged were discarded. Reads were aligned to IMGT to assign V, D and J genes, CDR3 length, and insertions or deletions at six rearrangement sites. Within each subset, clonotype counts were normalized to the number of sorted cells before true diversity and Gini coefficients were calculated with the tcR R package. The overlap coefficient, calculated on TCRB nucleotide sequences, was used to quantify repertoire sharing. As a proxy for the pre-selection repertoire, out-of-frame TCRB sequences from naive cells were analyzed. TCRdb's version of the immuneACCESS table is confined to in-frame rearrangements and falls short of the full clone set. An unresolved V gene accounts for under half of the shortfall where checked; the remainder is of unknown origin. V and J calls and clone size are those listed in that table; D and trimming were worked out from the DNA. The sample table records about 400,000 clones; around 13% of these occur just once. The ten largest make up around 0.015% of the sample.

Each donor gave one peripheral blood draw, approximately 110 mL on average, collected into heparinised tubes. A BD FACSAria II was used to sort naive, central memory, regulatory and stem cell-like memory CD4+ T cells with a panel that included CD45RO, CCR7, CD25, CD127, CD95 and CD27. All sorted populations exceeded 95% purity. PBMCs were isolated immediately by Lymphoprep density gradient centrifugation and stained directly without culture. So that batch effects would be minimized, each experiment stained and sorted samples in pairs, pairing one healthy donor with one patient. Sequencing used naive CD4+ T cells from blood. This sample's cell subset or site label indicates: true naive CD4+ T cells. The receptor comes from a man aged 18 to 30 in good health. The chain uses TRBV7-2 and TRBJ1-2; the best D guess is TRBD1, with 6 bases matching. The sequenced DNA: TGTGCCAGCAGCACCTCGACAGGAGTCGGTGGCTACACCTTC. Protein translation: CASSTSTGVGGYTF.